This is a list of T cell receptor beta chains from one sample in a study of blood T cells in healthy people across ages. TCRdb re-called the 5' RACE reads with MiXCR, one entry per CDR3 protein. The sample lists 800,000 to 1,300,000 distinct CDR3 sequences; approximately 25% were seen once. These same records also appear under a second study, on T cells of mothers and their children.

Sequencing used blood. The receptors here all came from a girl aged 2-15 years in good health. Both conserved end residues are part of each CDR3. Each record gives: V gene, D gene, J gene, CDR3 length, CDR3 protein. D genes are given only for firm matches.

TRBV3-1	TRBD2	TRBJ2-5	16	CASLNFGGGGHETQYF
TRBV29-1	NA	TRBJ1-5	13	CSVGGGSNQPQHF
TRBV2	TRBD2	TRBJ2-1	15	CASSVYGGAYNEQFF
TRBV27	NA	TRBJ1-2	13	CASRPTAWYGYTF
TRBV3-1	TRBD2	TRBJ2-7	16	CASSRNGGVAGVEQYF
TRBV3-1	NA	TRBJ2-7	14	CASSLMGRGDEQYF
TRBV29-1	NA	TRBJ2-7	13	CSATRESSYEQYF
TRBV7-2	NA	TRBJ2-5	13	CASREGNQRSQYF
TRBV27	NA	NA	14	CASSLSDSSYEQYF
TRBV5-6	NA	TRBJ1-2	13	CASSGAGYYGYTF
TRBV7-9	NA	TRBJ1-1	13	CASSPDSGTEAFF
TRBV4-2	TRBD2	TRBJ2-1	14	CASSRSGRDNEQFF
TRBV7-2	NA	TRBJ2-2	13	CASSGSVPGELFF
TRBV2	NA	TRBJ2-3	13	CATRPYSPDTQYF
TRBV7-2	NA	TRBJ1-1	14	CASSLLLLNTEAFF
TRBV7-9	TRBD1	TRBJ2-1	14	CASVEQGVSNEQFF
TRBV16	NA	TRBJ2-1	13	CASSQRTYNEQFF
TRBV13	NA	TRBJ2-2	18	CASSPYGAGDRKTGELFF
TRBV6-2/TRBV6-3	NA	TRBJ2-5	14	CASSYLEAKETQYF
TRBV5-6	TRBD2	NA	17	CASSSGPGLAGDNEQFF
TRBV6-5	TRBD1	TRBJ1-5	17	CASSYAPWGQENQPQHF
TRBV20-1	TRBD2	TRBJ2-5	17	CSANGDLTSGALETQYF
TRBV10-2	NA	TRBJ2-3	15	CASSELGERADTQYF
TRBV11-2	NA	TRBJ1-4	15	CASSWWDLEEEKLFF
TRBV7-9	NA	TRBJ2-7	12	CASSLFRDEQYF
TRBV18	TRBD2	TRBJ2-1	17	CASSPPGTGGRVNEQFF
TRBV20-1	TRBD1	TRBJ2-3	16	CSAGQNTGTATDTQYF
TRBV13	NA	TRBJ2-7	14	CASSPLPRTYEQYF
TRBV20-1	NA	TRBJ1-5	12	CSTRQSNQPQHF
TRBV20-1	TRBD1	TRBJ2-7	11	CSATIGQEQYF
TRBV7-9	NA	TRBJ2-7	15	CASSSRSGHSYEQYF
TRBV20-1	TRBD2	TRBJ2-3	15	CSAFRLAGGTDTQYF
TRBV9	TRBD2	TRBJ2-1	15	CASSVASGGHNEQFF
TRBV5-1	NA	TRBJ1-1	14	CASSLAGSNTEAFF
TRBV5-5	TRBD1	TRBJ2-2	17	CASSLESWGQADGELFF
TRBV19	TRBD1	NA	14	CASSAGQGVYEQYF
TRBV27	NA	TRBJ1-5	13	CASSLLGSQPQHF
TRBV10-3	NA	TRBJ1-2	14	CAISASRDFYGYTF
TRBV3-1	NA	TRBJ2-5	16	CASSQTGLGQWETQYF
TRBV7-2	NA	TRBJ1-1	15	CASSTQLGGSSEAFF
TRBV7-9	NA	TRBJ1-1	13	CASRPRGATEAFF
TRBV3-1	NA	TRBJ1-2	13	CASSQAGEDGYTF
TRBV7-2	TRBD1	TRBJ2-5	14	CASSLVGQWETQYF
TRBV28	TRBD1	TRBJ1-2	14	CATLPSTGNYGYTF
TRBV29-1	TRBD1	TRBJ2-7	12	CSVEGTGEEQYF
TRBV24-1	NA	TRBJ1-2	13	CATSDFSGPGYTF
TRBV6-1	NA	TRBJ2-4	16	CASSELWRGGEDIQYF
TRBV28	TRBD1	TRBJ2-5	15	CASRNRGYVEETQYF
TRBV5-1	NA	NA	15	CASSPGQLLSYEQYF
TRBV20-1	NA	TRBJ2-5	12	CSATRGMETQYF
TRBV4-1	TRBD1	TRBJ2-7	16	CASSQDRNRGSYEQSF
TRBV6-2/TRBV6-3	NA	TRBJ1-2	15	CASSRTIGGIDGYTF
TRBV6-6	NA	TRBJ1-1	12	CASSYSNGEAFF
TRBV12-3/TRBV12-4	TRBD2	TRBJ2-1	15	CASCAGTSGYNEQFF
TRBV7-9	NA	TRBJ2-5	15	CASSSSTGRGETQYF